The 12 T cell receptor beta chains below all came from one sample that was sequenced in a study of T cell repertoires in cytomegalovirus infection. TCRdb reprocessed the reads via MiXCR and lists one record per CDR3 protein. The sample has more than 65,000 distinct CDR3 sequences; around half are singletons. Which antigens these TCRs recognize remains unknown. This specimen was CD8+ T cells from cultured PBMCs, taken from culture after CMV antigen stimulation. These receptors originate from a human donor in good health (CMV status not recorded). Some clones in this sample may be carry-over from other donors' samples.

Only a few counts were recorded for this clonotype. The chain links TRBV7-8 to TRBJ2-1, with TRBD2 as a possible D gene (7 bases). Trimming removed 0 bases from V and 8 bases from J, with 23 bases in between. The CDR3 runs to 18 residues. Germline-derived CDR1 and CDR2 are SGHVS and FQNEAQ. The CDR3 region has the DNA TGTGCCAGCAGCTTAGCTCTCAGGGGCGGGAGCCTCGAGGATGAGCAGTTCTTC. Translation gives CASSLALRGGSLEDEQFF.

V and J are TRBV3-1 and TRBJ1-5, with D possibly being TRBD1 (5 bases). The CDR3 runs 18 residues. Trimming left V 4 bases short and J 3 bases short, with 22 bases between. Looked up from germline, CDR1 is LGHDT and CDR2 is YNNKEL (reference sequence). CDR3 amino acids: CASSPTRPLGRVNQPQHF. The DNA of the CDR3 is TGTGCCAGCAGCCCCACCCGACCTCTCGGCAGGGTCAATCAGCCCCAGCATTTT.

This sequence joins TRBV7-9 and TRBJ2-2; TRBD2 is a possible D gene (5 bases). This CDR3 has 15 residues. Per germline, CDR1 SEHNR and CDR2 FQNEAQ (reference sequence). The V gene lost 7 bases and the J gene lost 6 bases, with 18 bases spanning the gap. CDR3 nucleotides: TGTGCCAGCACCCCAGCCGGAGTTAGCGCCGGGGAGCTGTTTTTT. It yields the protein CASTPAGVSAGELFF.

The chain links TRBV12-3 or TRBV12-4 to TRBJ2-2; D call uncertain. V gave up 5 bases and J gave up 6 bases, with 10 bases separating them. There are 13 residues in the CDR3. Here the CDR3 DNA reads TGTGCCAGCAGTCCCCCTCCGGCCGGGGAGCTGTTTTTT. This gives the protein CASSPPPAGELFF.

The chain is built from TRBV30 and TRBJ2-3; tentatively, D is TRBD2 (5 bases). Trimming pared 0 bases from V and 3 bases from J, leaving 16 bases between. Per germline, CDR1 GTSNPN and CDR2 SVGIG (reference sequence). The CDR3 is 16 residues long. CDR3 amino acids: CAWSVPEVTLTDTQYF. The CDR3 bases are TGTGCCTGGAGTGTACCGGAGGTTACCTTAACAGATACGCAGTATTTT.

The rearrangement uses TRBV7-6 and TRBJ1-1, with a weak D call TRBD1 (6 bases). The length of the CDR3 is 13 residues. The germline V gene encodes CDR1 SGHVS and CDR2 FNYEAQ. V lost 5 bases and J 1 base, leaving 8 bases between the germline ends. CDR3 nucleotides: TGTGCCAGCAGCATGACAGGGAACACTGAAGCTTTCTTT. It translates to CASSMTGNTEAFF. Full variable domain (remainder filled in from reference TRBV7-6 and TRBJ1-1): GAGVSQSPRYKVTKRGQDVALRCDPISGHVSLYWYRQALGQGPEFLTYFNYEAQQDKSGLPNDRFSAERPEGSISTLTIQRTEQRDSAMYRCASSMTGNTEAFFGQGTRLTVV.

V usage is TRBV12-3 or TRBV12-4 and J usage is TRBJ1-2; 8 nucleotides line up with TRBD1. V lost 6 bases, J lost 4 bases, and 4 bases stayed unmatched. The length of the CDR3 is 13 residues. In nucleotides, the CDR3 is TGTGCCAGCAGCCCAGGGGGCGGCTATGGCTACACCTTC. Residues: CASSPGGGYGYTF.

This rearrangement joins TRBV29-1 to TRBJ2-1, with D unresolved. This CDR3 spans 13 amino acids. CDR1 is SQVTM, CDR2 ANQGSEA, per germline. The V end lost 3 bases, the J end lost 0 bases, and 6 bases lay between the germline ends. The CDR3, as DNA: TGCAGCGTTGACCTGCGCTCCTACAATGAGCAGTTCTTC. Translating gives CSVDLRSYNEQFF.

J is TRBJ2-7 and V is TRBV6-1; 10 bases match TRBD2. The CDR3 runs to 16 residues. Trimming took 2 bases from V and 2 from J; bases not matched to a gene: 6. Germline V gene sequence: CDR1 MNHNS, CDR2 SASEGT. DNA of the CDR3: TGTGCCAGCAGTGAAAATAGCGGGGGGCCGACCTACGAGCAGTACTTC. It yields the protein CASSENSGGPTYEQYF.

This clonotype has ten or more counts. The CDR3 protein is CASRANREKLFF. Here the CDR3 DNA reads TGTGCCAGCAGGGCTAACAGGGAAAAACTGTTTTTT. The rearrangement joins TRBV7-8 to TRBJ1-4; D possibly corresponds to TRBD1 (5 bases). This CDR3 is built from 12 residues. Trimming shortened V by 6 bases and J by 8 bases, and 10 bases separated the two germline ends. The germline V gene encodes CDR1 SGHVS and CDR2 FQNEAQ.

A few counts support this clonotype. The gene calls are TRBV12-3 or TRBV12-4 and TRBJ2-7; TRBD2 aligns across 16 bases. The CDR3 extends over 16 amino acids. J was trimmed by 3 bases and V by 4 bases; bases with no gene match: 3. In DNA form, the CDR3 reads TGTGCCAGCAGTTGGGGACTAGCGGGAGGGGACTACGAGCAGTACTTC. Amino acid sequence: CASSWGLAGGDYEQYF.

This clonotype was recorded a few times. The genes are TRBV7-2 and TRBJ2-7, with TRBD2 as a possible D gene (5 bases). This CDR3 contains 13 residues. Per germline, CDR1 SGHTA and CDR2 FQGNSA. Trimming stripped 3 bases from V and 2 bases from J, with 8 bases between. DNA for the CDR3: TGTGCCAGCAGCTTGGCTAGCACCTACGAGCAGTACTTC. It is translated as CASSLASTYEQYF.